This T cell receptor (beta chain) was documented in a study of blood T cell repertoires in COVID-19. Study-wide context: The study drew acute and convalescent COVID-19 samples from the United States, Italy and Spain. T cells, B-cell-depleted T cells, or PBMCs provided the cDNA or gDNA that served as material.

Data came from immunoSEQ multiplex PCR; TCRdb stores just in-frame clones and leaves some out. The table includes 150,000 to 180,000 clones, roughly nine tenths detected once. The CDR3 sequence is 16 residues long. J lost 7 bases, V lost 4 bases, and 14 bases had no gene match. Looked up from germline, CDR1 is SGHNT and CDR2 is YENEEA. V is TRBV11-3 and J is TRBJ1-1; 8 bases fit TRBD1. The clonotype comes from a man between 50 and 59 years old with acute or convalescent COVID-19. The sequenced material came from peripheral blood. CDR3 loop: CASSSTTRQGNGEAFF. The CDR3 nucleotides are TGTGCCAGCAGCTCGACAACGCGACAGGGGAATGGTGAAGCTTTCTTT.